The 15 T cell receptor beta chains listed next were all sequenced from one sample in a study of T cells after posttransplantation cyclophosphamide. Repertoires were generated with immunoSEQ multiplex PCR, while TCRdb's copy carries only in-frame clones and drops some. This sample comprises 40,000 to 60,000 clones, none seen once only. Sequencing was carried out using PBMCs. Receptors were obtained from a man aged 40-50 years in good health, CMV-negative, and a related stem cell transplant donor.

This clone appeared many times. J is TRBJ2-1 and V is TRBV28, with D perhaps matching TRBD2 (5 bases). Between the trimmed V and J ends, which lost 5 bases and 15 bases, there was a span of 20 bases. The CDR3 consists of 13 residues. Germline CDR1 reads MDHEN; CDR2 reads SYDVKM. CDR3 nucleotide sequence: TGTGCCAGCAGTCCCTACCCAAGCGGAGGTTGGTTCTTC. As protein: CASSPYPSGGWFF. The entire variable domain, with the rest obtained from reference TRBV28 and TRBJ2-1, is as follows: DVKVTQSSRYLVKRTGEKVFLECVQDMDHENMFWYRQDPGLGLRLIYFSYDVKMKEKGDIPEGYSVSREKKERFSLILESASTNQTSMYLCASSPYPSGGWFFGPGTRLTVL.

This clone showed up many times. The rearrangement links TRBV5-1 to TRBJ2-1; 7 bases map to TRBD2. V shed 6 bases, J shed 8 bases, and the junction held 8 bases outside the gene matches. Germline loops: CDR1 SGHRS, CDR2 YFSETQ. The CDR3 is 13 amino acids. The CDR3 region is CASTQAGFDEQFF. The CDR3 DNA is TGCGCCAGCACCCAAGCGGGGTTTGATGAGCAGTTCTTC.

At least ten counts were recorded for this clone. The genes are TRBV19 and TRBJ2-7; 9 positions agree with TRBD1. V shed 7 bases, J shed 0 bases, and the junction held 7 bases outside the gene matches. Germline CDR1 reads LNHDA; CDR2 reads SQIVND (reference sequence). CDR3 size: 15 residues. The CDR3 nucleotides are TGTGCCAGTAAGAGAGGACAGGGGACCTCCTACGAGCAGTACTTC. It is translated as CASKRGQGTSYEQYF.

This clone was seen repeatedly, ten times or more. The rearrangement links TRBV6-6 to TRBJ2-7; a possible D gene is TRBD1 (6 bases). This CDR3 comprises 15 residues. Per germline, CDR1 MNHNY and CDR2 SVGAGI (reference sequence). V was cut by 5 bases and J by 0 bases, with 14 bases left in between. The DNA of the CDR3 is TGTGCCAGCAGTGGTCGGGACATGAGCTCCTACGAGCAGTACTTC. It codes for CASSGRDMSSYEQYF.

The table lists this clone with many counts. V is TRBV7-2 and J is TRBJ2-3; the D gene is possibly TRBD2 (6 bases). Germline values: CDR1 SGHTA, CDR2 FQGNSA. This CDR3 is built from 16 residues. V gave up 2 bases and J gave up 1 base, with 13 bases separating them. DNA for the CDR3: TGTGCCAGCAGCTTAAATCCGGGGGTTGGCACAGATACGCAGTATTTT. It yields the protein CASSLNPGVGTDTQYF.

In its sample, this clone was seen many times. This chain links TRBV7-3 with TRBJ2-3, with a weak D call TRBD2 (5 bases). Germline V lookup: CDR1 SGHTA, CDR2 FQGTGA. Trimming shortened V by 6 bases and J by 4 bases, and 14 bases separated the two germline ends. The CDR3 has 14 amino acids. CDR3 in amino acids: CASSQVTTPDTQYF. CDR3 in DNA: TGTGCCAGCAGTCAAGTGACTACCCCAGATACGCAGTATTTT. Together with reference TRBV7-3 and TRBJ2-3, the CDR3 gives the full variable domain: GAGVSQTPSNKVTEKGKYVELRCDPISGHTALYWYRQSLGQGPEFLIYFQGTGAADDSGLPNDRFFAVRPEGSVSTLKIQRTERGDSAVYLCASSQVTTPDTQYFGPGTRLTVL.

This clone was recorded at least ten times. The V call is TRBV10-3, the J call TRBJ2-7, with 9 nucleotides matching TRBD1. This CDR3 has 16 residues. The germline V gene encodes CDR1 ENHRY and CDR2 SYGVKD. Trimming at V came to 0 bases and at J to 2 bases, leaving 5 bases not matched to a gene. The CDR3 spells CAISESKGQGAYEQYF. The CDR3 DNA is TGTGCCATCAGTGAGTCGAAGGGACAGGGTGCCTACGAGCAGTACTTC.

This clone was counted a few times. The chain combines TRBV29-1 with TRBJ2-7; TRBD2 might be the D (6 bases). Deletions cut 1 base from V and 0 bases from J, with 13 bases between. Germline CDR1 SQVTM, CDR2 ANQGSEA. The CDR3 is 15 residues long. The CDR3 here is CSVEGGWRGSYEQYF. CDR3 bases: TGCAGCGTTGAAGGCGGGTGGCGGGGCTCCTACGAGCAGTACTTC.

This clone was detected ten times or more. The chain recombines TRBV6-5 with TRBJ2-5, with TRBD2 as a possible D gene (7 bases). Between the trimmed V and J ends, which lost 2 bases and 4 bases, there was a span of 11 bases. The CDR3 sequence is 14 residues long. Germline assignment: CDR1 MNHEY and CDR2 SVGAGI. CDR3 DNA: TGTGCCAGCAGTTACCGGGGGGCGAGAGAGACCCAGTACTTC. Amino acids: CASSYRGARETQYF.

This clone has a count of ten or more. The V gene is TRBV6-5, the J gene TRBJ2-3, with 10 bases matching TRBD2. The germline V gene has CDR1 MNHEY and CDR2 SVGAGI. Germline trimming cut 7 bases from V and 0 bases from J; bases unmatched to any gene: 4. The CDR3 spans 15 residues. The CDR3 loop is CASKGTSASTDTQYF. The CDR3 DNA is TGTGCCAGCAAAGGGACTAGCGCAAGCACAGATACGCAGTATTTT.

This clone was detected many times. The chain uses TRBV7-9 and TRBJ2-1; TRBD2 matches 8 bases. V shed 4 bases and J 5 bases; nucleotides not matched to a gene: 7. The CDR3 runs to 15 residues. The germline V gene encodes CDR1 SEHNR and CDR2 FQNEAQ (reference sequence). CDR3 residues: CASSSGLAINNEQFF. The CDR3 DNA reads TGTGCCAGCAGCTCAGGACTAGCTATCAACAATGAGCAGTTCTTC.

This clone was detected many times. CDR3 in DNA: TGTGCCAGCAGCTCGTACAGGGGACCCTACGAGCAGTACTTC. It codes for CASSSYRGPYEQYF. The gene calls are TRBV11-2 and TRBJ2-7; TRBD1 matches at 7 bases. With V trimmed by 4 bases and J by 2 bases, 5 bases remained unmatched. CDR1 and CDR2 (germline): SGHAT, FQNNGV. The CDR3 runs to 14 residues.

This clone has ten or more counts. V is TRBV2 and J is TRBJ2-2; possible D gene TRBD2, 7 bases. V lost 4 bases and J lost 6, with 12 bases in between. CDR3 length equals 14 residues. Germline CDR1 reads SNHLY; CDR2 reads FYNNEI. The CDR3 nucleotides read TGTGCCAGCAGTGGGGACGGGGGGCCCGGGGAGCTGTTTTTT. As protein: CASSGDGGPGELFF.

This clone came up many times. CDR3 region: CASSLEGGSRNTEAFF. For the CDR3, the DNA is TGTGCCAGCAGCTTAGAAGGGGGATCGAGGAACACTGAAGCTTTCTTT. The chain joins TRBV7-2 to TRBJ1-1; tentatively, D is TRBD1 (6 bases). Trimming shortened V by 1 base and J by 1 base, and 13 bases separated the two germline ends. Germline assignment: CDR1 SGHTA and CDR2 FQGNSA. This CDR3 has 16 residues. Supplemented by reference TRBV7-2 and TRBJ1-1, the full variable domain reads GAGVSQSPSNKVTEKGKDVELRCDPISGHTALYWYRQSLGQGLEFLIYFQGNSAPDKSGLPSDRFSAERTGGSVSTLTIQRTQQEDSAVYLCASSLEGGSRNTEAFFGQGTRLTVV.

In this sample, this clone turned up many times. The chain combines TRBV7-9 with TRBJ2-7, with no clear D. The germline V gene has CDR1 SEHNR and CDR2 FQNEAQ (reference sequence). With 11 bases removed from V and 7 bases from J, the gap between germline ends came to 21 bases. The CDR3 is 13 amino acids. As DNA, the CDR3 is TGTGCCGGAGCAAGCCGAGGCGGCCTAGAGCAGTACTTC. Translating gives CAGASRGGLEQYF.